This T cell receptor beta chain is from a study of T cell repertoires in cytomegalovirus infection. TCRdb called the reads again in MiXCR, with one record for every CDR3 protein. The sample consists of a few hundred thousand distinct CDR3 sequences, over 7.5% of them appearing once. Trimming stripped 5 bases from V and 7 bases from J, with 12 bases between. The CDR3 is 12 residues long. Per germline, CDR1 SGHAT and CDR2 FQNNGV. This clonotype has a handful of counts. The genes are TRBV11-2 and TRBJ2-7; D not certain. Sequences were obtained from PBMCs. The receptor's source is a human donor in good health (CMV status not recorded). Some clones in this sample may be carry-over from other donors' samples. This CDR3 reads CASSQDPWEQYF. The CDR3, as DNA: TGTGCCAGCAGCCAAGACCCCTGGGAGCAGTACTTC.